The entry below gives a single T cell receptor beta chain sequence along with its context. This sample is part of a study of blood T cell repertoires in COVID-19. Germline values: CDR1 SGHDN, CDR2 FVKESK. V lost 3 bases, J lost 4 bases, and 7 bases lay in between. This CDR3 is built from 14 residues. Original processing methods: For nucleated cells, counts were estimated from reference gene primer amplification. Clones were sequenced by immunoSEQ multiplex PCR, and TCRdb holds only the in-frame ones, with some missing. The D gene and trimming were derived from the DNA, and the V and J assignments and clone size from that table. Here the sample spans 120,000 to 150,000 clones, around 86% being singletons.

The sample was peripheral blood. The V gene is TRBV14, the J gene TRBJ1-6, with a tentative D call TRBD1 (6 bases). The TCR originated in a woman older than 75 with acute or convalescent COVID-19. The CDR3 region has the DNA TGTGCCAGCAGCCAGACAGGTTATAATTCACCCCTCCACTTT. This sequence encodes CASSQTGYNSPLHF.